This TCR beta chain originates from a study of T cell changes during pregnancy in multiple sclerosis. Sequencing used immunoSEQ multiplex PCR; TCRdb keeps in-frame clones, though not all of them. The sample has fewer than 60,000 clones; about 94% are singletons. The CDR3 runs to 15 residues. Germline-derived CDR1 and CDR2 are LNHDA and SQIVND (reference sequence). V lost 9 bases and J lost 5, with 20 bases in between. The receptor comes from a female donor with multiple sclerosis, enrolled in a pregnancy study. The V gene is TRBV19, the J gene TRBJ1-3, with TRBD1 as a possible D gene (6 bases). The input for sequencing was CD4+ T cells from peripheral blood mononuclear cells, taken after pregnancy. Written as DNA, the CDR3 is TGTGCCAGCGAAGACTTCAGACAGGCCCGAAACACCATATATTTT. Protein sequence: CASEDFRQARNTIYF.